This is a list of T cell receptor beta chains from one sample in a study of breast tumors, draining lymph nodes, adjacent tissues. TCRdb fed the multiplex PCR reads into MiXCR, producing one record per CDR3 protein. The sample holds approximately 210,000 distinct CDR3 sequences, 30% to 35% seen once. Sequencing was carried out using axillary lymph node tissue. Receptor source: a female donor with breast cancer. Some clones in this sample may be carry-over from other donors' samples. Both conserved end residues are part of each CDR3. The order of the fields is D gene, V gene, J gene, clone size, CDR3 protein, CDR3 DNA. The D gene is left open where the match is weak. Clone size is not always given. Where it is, it says once, few, many or a class for expanded clones.

NA	TRBV5-4	TRBJ1-2	many	CASSLDATGPSYGYTF	TGTGCCAGCAGCTTGGACGCGACGGGCCCCTCTTATGGCTACACCTTC
TRBD2	TRBV11-2	TRBJ2-1	NA	CASSPRTSGSGDEQFF	TGTGCCAGCAGCCCACGGACTAGCGGGAGTGGGGATGAGCAGTTCTTC
NA	TRBV12-3/TRBV12-4	TRBJ1-2	NA	CASLAGGAGVGGYTF	TGTGCCAGCCTTGCGGGAGGGGCAGGGGTTGGCGGCTACACCTTC
TRBD2	TRBV9	TRBJ2-3	NA	CASSVGGLSTDTQYF	TGTGCCAGCAGCGTAGGGGGACTAAGCACAGATACGCAGTATTTT
NA	TRBV29-1	TRBJ2-3	once	CSVEGTDTQYF	TGCAGCGTAGAAGGGACAGATACGCAGTATTTT
TRBD2	TRBV2	TRBJ2-7	NA	CASSKTSGRGKQYF	TGTGCCAGCAGCAAGACTAGCGGGAGGGGAAAACAGTACTTC
NA	TRBV27	TRBJ2-7	few	CASSLVAGPGEQYF	TGTGCCAGCAGTTTAGTAGCAGGGCCGGGGGAGCAGTACTTC
TRBD2	TRBV28	TRBJ2-7	few	CASSLWASGKPLGEQYF	TGTGCCAGCAGTTTATGGGCTAGCGGAAAACCTCTGGGTGAGCAGTACTTC
TRBD2	TRBV9	TRBJ2-3	NA	CASSPDLAGGADTQYF	TGTGCCAGCTCACCAGACCTAGCGGGGGGGGCAGATACGCAGTATTTT
NA	TRBV12-5	TRBJ2-1	many	CASARLGVVEQFF	TGTGCTAGTGCCCGATTAGGAGTGGTTGAGCAGTTCTTC
NA	TRBV15	TRBJ1-6	NA	CATWVGYGHNSPLHF	TGTGCCACCTGGGTAGGGTATGGCCATAATTCACCCCTCCACTTT
TRBD1	TRBV20-1	TRBJ1-6	NA	CSASGEGALFHF	TGCAGTGCTAGCGGGGAGGGGGCCCTATTCCACTTT
NA	TRBV6-5	TRBJ1-2	NA	CASSPWAATSGSGYTF	TGTGCCAGCAGTCCCTGGGCAGCCACAAGTGGAAGTGGCTACACCTTC
NA	TRBV2	TRBJ1-5	few	CASSDSGTSQPQHF	TGTGCCAGCAGTGACTCGGGGACCTCTCAGCCCCAGCATTTT
TRBD1	TRBV18	TRBJ1-2	NA	CASSPNRGAGGGYTF	TGTGCCAGCTCACCAAACAGGGGCGCAGGAGGCGGCTACACCTTC
TRBD2	TRBV12-3/TRBV12-4	TRBJ2-1	many	CASSLLAGEEQFF	TGTGCCAGCAGTTTGCTAGCGGGAGAAGAGCAGTTCTTC
TRBD2	TRBV20-1	TRBJ2-3	many	CSAIVAGGSTDTQYF	TGCAGTGCTATCGTAGCGGGGGGGAGCACAGATACGCAGTATTTT
NA	TRBV18	TRBJ1-4	many	CASSPQQGLEEKLFF	TGTGCCAGCTCACCGCAACAGGGTTTAGAGGAAAAACTGTTTTTT
NA	TRBV7-9	TRBJ2-5	many	CASSFGSSEQETQYF	TGTGCCAGCAGCTTCGGGTCGTCAGAGCAAGAGACCCAGTACTTC
TRBD2	TRBV7-3	TRBJ2-3	once	CASSLSPVTSGVDPQYF	TGTGCCAGCAGCCTGAGCCCCGTCACTAGCGGGGTGGATCCGCAGTATTTT
TRBD2	TRBV4-1	TRBJ2-7	many	CASSQPTSGSYEQYF	TGCGCCAGCAGCCAACCGACTAGCGGGAGCTACGAGCAGTACTTC
NA	TRBV29-1	TRBJ1-4	many	CSVEFGQREKLFF	TGCAGCGTTGAGTTTGGACAGAGAGAAAAACTGTTTTTT
TRBD2	TRBV2	TRBJ2-5	NA	CASSEQASGGDRKETQYF	TGTGCCAGCAGTGAACAGGCTAGCGGGGGGGACAGGAAAGAGACCCAGTACTTC
TRBD1	TRBV20-1	TRBJ1-1	few	CSAQPLTGRVTEAFF	TGCAGTGCGCAACCCCTGACAGGGAGGGTGACTGAAGCTTTCTTT
TRBD2	TRBV7-7	TRBJ2-2	many	CASSFSGGGELFF	TGTGCTAGCAGCTTCTCGGGAGGGGGGGAGCTGTTTTTT
NA	TRBV7-9	TRBJ2-1	many	CASSRRGAGDFF	TGTGCCAGCAGCCGCCGAGGAGCAGGGGACTTCTTC
NA	TRBV20-1	TRBJ2-7	many	CSAIEGKSSYEQYF	TGCAGTGCTATAGAGGGGAAATCCTCCTACGAGCAGTACTTC
TRBD1	TRBV5-1	TRBJ2-7	many	CASSRTGVTAYEQYF	TGCGCCAGCAGCAGAACAGGGGTAACGGCCTACGAGCAGTACTTC
NA	TRBV24-1	TRBJ1-5	NA	CATSDLQLAGGSRPQHF	TGTGCCACCAGTGATTTGCAACTAGCGGGGGGCTCTCGGCCCCAGCATTTT
TRBD2	TRBV4-1	TRBJ2-3	many	CASSQDRSGGAQDTQYF	TGCGCCAGCAGCCAAGATCGCAGCGGGGGGGCTCAAGATACGCAGTATTTT
TRBD1	TRBV2	TRBJ1-6	NA	CASSDRGRNSPLHF	TGTGCCAGCAGTGACAGGGGGCGGAATTCACCCCTCCACTTT
TRBD2	TRBV27	TRBJ2-3	few	CISGRGGTDTQYF	TGTATTAGCGGGCGTGGGGGTACAGATACGCAGTATTTT
NA	TRBV20-1	TRBJ1-5	many	CSAREDYNQPQHF	TGCAGTGCTAGAGAAGATTACAATCAGCCCCAGCATTTT
TRBD2	TRBV20-1	TRBJ2-1	many	CSAKMGLAREEQFF	TGCAGTGCTAAGATGGGACTAGCAAGAGAGGAGCAGTTCTTC
NA	TRBV11-2	TRBJ1-2	many	CASRQNYGYTF	TGTGCCAGCAGGCAGAACTATGGCTACACCTTC
NA	TRBV6-6	TRBJ1-2	many	CASSYRVNYGYTF	TGTGCCAGCAGTTACCGGGTTAACTATGGCTACACCTTC
NA	TRBV7-2	TRBJ1-6	NA	CASSWPGTANSPLHF	TGTGCCAGCAGCTGGCCCGGGACGGCTAATTCACCCCTCCACTTT
NA	TRBV7-2	TRBJ1-4	many	CASSLQGGGGKLFF	TGTGCCAGCAGCTTACAGGGAGGGGGAGGAAAACTGTTTTTT